This TCR beta chain derives from a study of blood T cells in healthy people across ages. Sample-barcoded 5' priming and a J-beta primer mix drove a second PCR of roughly 7 to 11 cycles. TCRdb independently ran MiXCR on the 5' RACE reads; one entry per CDR3 protein. The sample has over 550,000 distinct CDR3 sequences; about 30% are singletons. This CDR3 spans 15 amino acids. Germline lookup yields CDR1 SSHAT and CDR2 FNYEAQ (reference sequence). General observations from the study: Comparison with aged donors showed that long-lived donors had more naive CD4+ cells and higher diversity.

Remarks on this clonotype: Its antigen is not known. Mismatch with germline at one junction end may stem from a read error.

The donors, aged about 6 to 90, were healthy Caucasians from Russia. The clonotype comes from a woman older than 75 in good health. The sequenced sample consisted of blood. The V call is TRBV7-7, the J call TRBJ2-2; 7 bases are shared with TRBD1. The CDR3, as DNA: TGTGCTAGCAGCTCAGGGGCAGGGGGAACCGGGGAGCTGTTTTTT. Translation gives CASSSGAGGTGELFF.